This record looks at one T cell receptor (beta chain) sequence and its context. What antigen it recognizes has not been identified. No base qualities exist here, and no much larger clone lies one base off it. This specimen comes from a study of identical twins (TCRdb year 2016). About the full investigation: The study deep-sequenced TCR alpha and beta repertoires from monozygotic twins, unrelated adults of various ages and cord blood to test whether fetal clonotypes persist. To rule out contamination, the twin experiments were replicated at different times with different library preparation protocols. Study-wide conclusions, independent of this receptor: Because the same donors could not be followed over many years, the conclusions relied on cross-sectional statistical analysis. Out-of-frame TCR alpha sharing in monozygotic twins was systematically underestimated by recombination models, whereas sharing between unrelated individuals was in agreement with the recombination models. Invariant T cells such as MAIT and iNKT could partly confound zero-insertion analyses, though diverse VJ usage argued against this for most clonotypes. The excess sharing between twins in beta out-of-frame sequences was weaker because fewer shared sequences reduced the signal-to-noise ratio. Fewer insertions were carried by abundant cord blood beta clonotypes, a similar but weaker trend appeared in young adult naive repertoires, and no such trend appeared in memory repertoires. Out-of-frame TCR alpha sequences shared between twins showed an excess of low generation-probability sequences compared with coincidental sharing between unrelated individuals.

Every donor in the study was a healthy Caucasian. The twin cohort comprised three pairs of female monozygotic twins, all aged about 18 to 29 years. Peripheral blood mononuclear cells were used as the source from which RNA for TCR libraries was isolated. Library creation used 5' RACE. TCRdb shows the sequencer as Illumina HiSeq 2000. Template switching added a universal primer binding site, and the final cDNA carried a unique molecular identifier that allowed TCR cDNA molecules to be counted accurately. Specific primers in the conserved constant-segment region were used to synthesize first-strand cDNA for TCR alpha and beta chains. To control for contamination, every cDNA library was double barcoded, receiving both a SMART-Mk sample barcode and Illumina barcodes. Two successive PCR steps introduced TruSeq adapter sequences along with Illumina sample barcodes. The Illumina HiSeq platform was used with custom primers to sequence TCR alpha and beta cDNA libraries. The authors' pipeline ran thus. Raw reads were processed with MiGEC to extract unique molecular identifiers, and MiXCR was used to determine CDR3 positions. Recombination models were inferred per individual with the repgenHMM and IGoR tools using an EM algorithm. The tcR package in R was used for shared clonotype analysis, with sharing normalized by the product of cloneset sizes. To study raw recombination without the effects of thymic and clonal selection, out-of-frame nonproductive sequences were analyzed. The public reads were run again by TCRdb, first through fastp at Q25 and then through MiXCR, and only productive beta chains were kept. CDR3 protein sequences are deduplicated, and each keeps its most common genes and DNA. Clone size and V and J calls follow TCRdb, not the original study. The sample profile shows fewer than 650,000 distinct CDR3 sequences; 7.5% to 10% of them were found once. Together, the top ten hold around 3.1% of the sample.

The germline V gene encodes CDR1 SGHRS and CDR2 YFSETQ. The CDR3 runs 14 residues from the cysteine to the phenylalanine. CDR3 DNA is the only sequence kept; it has 42 bases, read in frame from the first base. Trimming takes 6 bases from V and 2 bases from J, and the germline ends sit 13 bases apart. The same data also contributed to another study, on yellow fever vaccine responses in identical twins. That second publication adds: The T cell response to vaccination in identical twins was reported by the authors to appear partly convergent and partly personalized. In identical twins, the study followed T cell clones that responded to the vaccine with precision.

The sequenced material came from PBMCs. The TCR comes from a woman aged 18-29 years in good health. The rearranged chain carries TRBV5-1 and TRBJ2-3; no D gene is confidently identified. CDR3 region: CASKSALNTDTQYF. The DNA reads as follows: TGCGCCAGCAAGTCGGCGCTAAACACAGATACGCAGTATTTT.